This T cell receptor beta chain was observed in a study of spatial heterogeneity in lung cancer. Study-wide results and limits: Tumor mutation count correlated with how many alpha and beta TCRs expanded intratumorally.

Germline lookup yields CDR1 LGHNT and CDR2 FRNRAP. The CDR3 is 16 residues long. This clonotype was seen at least ten times. Its specificity is not known. At one boundary the junction diverges from the germline segment, which might be a read error. Noted time point: sample taken at primary tumor resection. TCRdb called the 5' RACE reads again in MiXCR, with one record for every CDR3 protein. The data show over 5,500 distinct CDR3 sequences, with 7.5% to 9.5% seen just once and 20% to 30% held by the top ten. The sample in question was lung tumor tissue, obtained at surgery. The gene calls are TRBV12-5 and TRBJ2-5; 8 bases are a match to TRBD2. This TCR was sampled from a female donor with early-stage non-small cell lung cancer. The CDR3 coding sequence is TGTGATAGTGGTTTGTTCGGGACTAGATGGGAAGTAGCCCAGTACTTC. Protein: CDSGLFGTRWEVAQYF.